Each of the 14 T cell receptor beta chains below was sequenced from the same sample in a study of T cell repertoires in cytomegalovirus infection. TCRdb re-called the reads with MiXCR, one entry per CDR3 protein. The sample includes approximately 120,000 distinct CDR3 sequences, 29% of them seen just once. No antigen is known for these receptors. The sample here was CD8+ T cells from cultured PBMCs, taken from culture after CMV antigen stimulation. The receptors originated from a human donor in good health (CMV status not recorded). Some clones in this sample may be carry-over from other donors' samples.

This clonotype showed up many times. The rearrangement joins TRBV7-2 to TRBJ1-1; 9 bases align to TRBD1. V shed 5 bases and J 3 bases; nucleotides not matched to a gene: 4. The germline gives CDR1 SGHTA, CDR2 FQGNSA. The CDR3 contains 14 residues. CDR3 sequence: CASSPTGGYTEAFF. DNA of the CDR3: TGTGCCAGCAGCCCGACAGGGGGGTACACTGAAGCTTTCTTT.

In this sample, this clonotype turned up a few times. The chain is built from TRBV30 and TRBJ2-7, with 9 positions matching TRBD1. Trimming took 1 base from V and 4 from J; bases not matched to a gene: 8. From germline, CDR1 is GTSNPN and CDR2 SVGIG (reference sequence). The CDR3 runs 15 residues. The CDR3 DNA reads TGTGCCTGGAGTGCCCCCGAGACAGGGGGATACGAGCAGTACTTC. This codes for CAWSAPETGGYEQYF.

As for this clonotype: A read error may be the cause here, since a much bigger clone is one base away. The chain combines TRBV7-2 with TRBJ2-2, with D tentatively TRBD1 or TRBD2 (5 bases each). This CDR3 contains 14 residues. V lost 4 bases and J 4 bases, leaving 10 bases between the germline ends. Germline values: CDR1 SGHTA, CDR2 FQGNSA. The CDR3: CTSSSGPGTGELFF. The CDR3 DNA sequence: TGTACCAGCAGCTCGGGACCCGGCACCGGGGAGCTGTTTTTT.

The chain uses TRBV9 and TRBJ1-4; weak D call: TRBD1 (6 bases). Trimming removed 5 bases from V and 0 bases from J, with 11 bases in between. The CDR3 is made up of 15 amino acids. Germline V gene sequence: CDR1 SGDLS, CDR2 YYNGEE. The CDR3 coding sequence is TGTGCCAGCAGTCAGACAGGTGCAACTAATGAAAAACTGTTTTTT. Translated, it gives CASSQTGATNEKLFF.

This clonotype has only a few counts. V and J are TRBV12-3 or TRBV12-4 and TRBJ1-4, with D perhaps matching TRBD1 (6 bases). Trimming removed 6 bases at V and 0 bases at J, with 17 bases between. CDR3 length: 17 amino acids. This CDR3 reads CASSLRVAGATNEKLFF. The CDR3 region has the DNA TGTGCCAGCAGCCTTAGAGTTGCAGGGGCAACTAATGAAAAACTGTTTTTT.

At least ten counts were recorded for this clonotype. The chain couples TRBV5-5 to TRBJ1-5; D gene ambiguous. Germline V CDR1 and CDR2: SGHKS, YYEKEE (reference sequence). The V and J ends lost 2 bases and 9 bases respectively, with 18 bases between them. CDR3 length: 15 amino acids. This chain's CDR3 is CASSFFASALLPQHF. CDR3 nucleotide sequence: TGTGCCAGCAGCTTCTTCGCGTCAGCTTTATTGCCCCAGCATTTT.

This clonotype was seen only a few times. At one end the junction does not follow the germline gene, possibly because of a read error. V and J are TRBV12-3 or TRBV12-4 and TRBJ2-1; 7 bases match TRBD2. This CDR3 has 16 amino acids. The DNA for the CDR3 is TGTGCCAACAGTTTTTGGGCGGGGGACCCGACAGATGAGCAGTTCTTC. The encoded protein is CANSFWAGDPTDEQFF.

This clonotype has only a few counts. The rearrangement joins TRBV5-1 to TRBJ2-7; D unresolved. V lost 4 bases and J 2 bases, leaving 10 bases between the germline ends. Germline assignment: CDR1 SGHRS and CDR2 YFSETQ. There are 13 residues in the CDR3. The CDR3 loop reads CASSHLLAYEQYF. In nucleotides, the CDR3 is TGCGCCAGCAGCCACCTGCTGGCCTACGAGCAGTACTTC.

J is TRBJ2-7 and V is TRBV20-1; the D is unclear. Trimming took 0 bases from V and 0 from J, leaving 12 bases between them. Germline CDR1 is DFQATT and CDR2 is SNEGSKA (reference sequence). The CDR3 spans 15 residues. In nucleotides, the CDR3 is TGCAGTGCTAGAGATCTCCACCAACCCTCCTACGAGCAGTACTTC. Its protein is CSARDLHQPSYEQYF.

The V and J genes are TRBV27 and TRBJ2-3; D unresolved. Germline assignment: CDR1 MNHEY and CDR2 SMNVEV (reference sequence). This CDR3 has 15 residues. V was cut by 6 bases and J by 0 bases, with 13 bases left in between. The CDR3 sequence is CASSNLITSTDTQYF. The DNA for the CDR3 is TGTGCCAGCAGCAATCTAATAACTAGCACAGATACGCAGTATTTT.

This clonotype was counted a few times. The chain is built from TRBV7-2 and TRBJ2-7, with 11 bases aligning to TRBD2. The CDR3 sequence is 15 residues long. Trimming cost V 3 bases and J 4 bases; bases outside gene matches: 5. Germline V CDR1 and CDR2: SGHTA, FQGNSA. CDR3 protein: CASSFFPSGGYEQYF. For the CDR3, the DNA is TGTGCCAGCAGCTTCTTCCCTAGCGGGGGGTACGAGCAGTACTTC. The full variable domain, its missing parts supplied by reference TRBV7-2 and TRBJ2-7, is GAGVSQSPSNKVTEKGKDVELRCDPISGHTALYWYRQSLGQGLEFLIYFQGNSAPDKSGLPSDRFSAERTGGSVSTLTIQRTQQEDSAVYLCASSFFPSGGYEQYFGPGTRLTVT.

This clonotype was detected a few times. The chain couples TRBV28 to TRBJ2-1; D is uncertain. V was pared by 6 bases and J by 6 bases, with 9 bases between. The CDR3 length is 12 residues. In germline, CDR1 is MDHEN, CDR2 SYDVKM. The CDR3 loop reads CASSAPGNEQFF. In DNA, the CDR3 is TGTGCCAGCAGCGCACCCGGCAATGAGCAGTTCTTC. Full variable domain (outside the CDR3, taken from reference TRBV28 and TRBJ2-1): DVKVTQSSRYLVKRTGEKVFLECVQDMDHENMFWYRQDPGLGLRLIYFSYDVKMKEKGDIPEGYSVSREKKERFSLILESASTNQTSMYLCASSAPGNEQFFGPGTRLTVL.

This rearrangement joins TRBV19 to TRBJ1-5; a possible D gene is TRBD1 (5 bases). The CDR3 sequence is 15 residues long. Germline CDR1 is LNHDA and CDR2 is SQIVND (reference sequence). The V gene lost 3 bases and the J gene lost 2 bases, with 11 bases spanning the gap. The CDR3, as DNA: TGTGCCAGTAGTATCTGGGTCAGGGGCAATCAGCCCCAGCATTTT. This sequence encodes CASSIWVRGNQPQHF.

This clonotype appeared a few times. V usage is TRBV5-4 and J usage is TRBJ2-2; 9 bases map to TRBD2. The trim removed 1 base at V and 2 bases at J, leaving 0 bases unmatched. The germline V gene encodes CDR1 SGHNT and CDR2 YYREEE (reference sequence). CDR3 length: 15 amino acids. This CDR3 reads CASSLLAGNTGELFF. Written as DNA, the CDR3 is TGTGCCAGCAGCTTGCTAGCGGGAAACACCGGGGAGCTGTTTTTT.